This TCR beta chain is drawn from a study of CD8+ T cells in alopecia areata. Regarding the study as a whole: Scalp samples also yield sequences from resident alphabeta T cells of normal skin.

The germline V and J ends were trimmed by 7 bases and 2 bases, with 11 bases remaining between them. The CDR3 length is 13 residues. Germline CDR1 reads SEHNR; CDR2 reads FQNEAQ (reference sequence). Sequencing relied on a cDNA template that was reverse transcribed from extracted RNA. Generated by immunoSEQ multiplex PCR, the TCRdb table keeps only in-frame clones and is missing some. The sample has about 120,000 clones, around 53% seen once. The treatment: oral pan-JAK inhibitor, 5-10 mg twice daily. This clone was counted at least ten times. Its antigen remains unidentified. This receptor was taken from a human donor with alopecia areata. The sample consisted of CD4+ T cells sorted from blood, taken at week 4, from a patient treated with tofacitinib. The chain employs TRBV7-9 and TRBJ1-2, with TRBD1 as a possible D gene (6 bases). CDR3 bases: TGTGCCAGCAACTCGGACAGCAACTATGGCTACACCTTC. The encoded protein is CASNSDSNYGYTF.